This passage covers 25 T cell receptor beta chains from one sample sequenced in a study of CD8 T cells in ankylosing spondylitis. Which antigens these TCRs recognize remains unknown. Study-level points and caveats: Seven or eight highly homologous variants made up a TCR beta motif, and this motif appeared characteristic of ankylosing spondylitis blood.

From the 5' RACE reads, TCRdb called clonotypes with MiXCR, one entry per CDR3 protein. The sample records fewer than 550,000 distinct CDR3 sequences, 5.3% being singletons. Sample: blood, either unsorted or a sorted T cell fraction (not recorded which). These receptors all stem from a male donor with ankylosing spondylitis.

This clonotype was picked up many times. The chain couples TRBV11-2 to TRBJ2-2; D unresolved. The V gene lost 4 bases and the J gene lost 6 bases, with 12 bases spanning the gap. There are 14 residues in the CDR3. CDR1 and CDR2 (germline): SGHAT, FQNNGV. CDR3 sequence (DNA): TGTGCCAGCAGCTCTTTTTATGGTCCCGGGGAGCTGTTTTTT. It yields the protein CASSSFYGPGELFF.

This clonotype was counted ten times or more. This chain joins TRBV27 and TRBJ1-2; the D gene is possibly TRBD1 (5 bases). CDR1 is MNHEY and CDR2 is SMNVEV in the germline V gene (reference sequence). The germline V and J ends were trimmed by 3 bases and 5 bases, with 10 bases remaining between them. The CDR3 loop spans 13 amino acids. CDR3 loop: CASSFTGAYGYTF. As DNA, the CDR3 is TGTGCCAGCAGTTTTACAGGAGCATATGGCTACACCTTC.

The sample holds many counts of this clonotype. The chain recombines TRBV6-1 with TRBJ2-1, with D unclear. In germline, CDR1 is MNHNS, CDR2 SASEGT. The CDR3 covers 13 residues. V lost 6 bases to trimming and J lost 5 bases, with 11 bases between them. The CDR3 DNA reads TGTGCCAGCAGCCTCGGACGGAACAATGAGCAGTTCTTC. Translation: CASSLGRNNEQFF.

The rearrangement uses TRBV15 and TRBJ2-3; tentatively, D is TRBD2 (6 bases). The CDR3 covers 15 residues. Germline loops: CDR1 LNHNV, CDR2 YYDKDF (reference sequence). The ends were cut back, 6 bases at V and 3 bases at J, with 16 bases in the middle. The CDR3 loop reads CATRSWRDQTDTQYF. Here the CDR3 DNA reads TGTGCCACCAGGAGCTGGCGGGACCAAACAGATACGCAGTATTTT.

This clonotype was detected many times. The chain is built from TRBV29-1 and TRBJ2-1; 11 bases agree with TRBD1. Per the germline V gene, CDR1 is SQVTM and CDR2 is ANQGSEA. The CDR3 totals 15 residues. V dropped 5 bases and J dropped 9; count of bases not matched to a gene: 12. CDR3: CSVTGQGARLGEQFF. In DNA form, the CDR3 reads TGCAGCGTTACAGGACAGGGGGCGCGTCTGGGTGAGCAGTTCTTC.

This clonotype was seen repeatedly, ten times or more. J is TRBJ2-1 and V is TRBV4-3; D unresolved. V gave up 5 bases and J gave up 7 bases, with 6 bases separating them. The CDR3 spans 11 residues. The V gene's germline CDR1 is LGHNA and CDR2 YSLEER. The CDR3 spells CASSKWNEQFF. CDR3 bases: TGCGCCAGCAGCAAATGGAATGAGCAGTTCTTC.

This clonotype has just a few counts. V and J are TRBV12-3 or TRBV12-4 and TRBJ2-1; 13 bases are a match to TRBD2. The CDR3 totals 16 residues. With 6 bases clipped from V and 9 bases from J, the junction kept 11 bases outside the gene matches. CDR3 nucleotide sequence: TGTGCCAGCAGATATCGGACTAGCGGGAGTAGCGCTGAGCAGTTCTTC. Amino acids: CASRYRTSGSSAEQFF.

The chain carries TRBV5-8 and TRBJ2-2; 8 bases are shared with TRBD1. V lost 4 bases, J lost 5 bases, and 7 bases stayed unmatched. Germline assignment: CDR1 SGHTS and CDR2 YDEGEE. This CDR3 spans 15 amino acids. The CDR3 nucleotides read TGTGCCAGCAGCCCAAGGACAGGGCCTACCGGGGAGCTGTTTTTT. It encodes CASSPRTGPTGELFF.

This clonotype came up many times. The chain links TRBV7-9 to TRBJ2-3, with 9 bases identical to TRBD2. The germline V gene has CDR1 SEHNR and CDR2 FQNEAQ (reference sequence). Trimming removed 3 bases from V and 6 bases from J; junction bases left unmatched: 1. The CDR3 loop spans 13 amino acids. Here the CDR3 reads CASSLAGGDTQYF. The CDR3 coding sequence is TGTGCCAGCAGCTTGGCGGGGGGGGATACGCAGTATTTT.

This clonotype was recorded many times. CDR3 residues: CASQDSNYGYTF. The CDR3 DNA is TGTGCCAGCCAGGACTCTAACTATGGCTACACCTTC. V and J are TRBV12-3 or TRBV12-4 and TRBJ1-2; unclear D gene. This CDR3 has 12 amino acids. The ends were cut back, 8 bases at V and 0 bases at J, with 7 bases in the middle.

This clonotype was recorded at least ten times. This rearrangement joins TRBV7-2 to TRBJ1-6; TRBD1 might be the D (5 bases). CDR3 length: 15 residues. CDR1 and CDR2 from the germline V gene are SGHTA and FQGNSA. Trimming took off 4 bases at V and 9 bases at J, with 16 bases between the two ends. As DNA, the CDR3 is TGTGCCAGCAGCTACCAGGGCGGGAATTTTTCACCCCTCCACTTT. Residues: CASSYQGGNFSPLHF.

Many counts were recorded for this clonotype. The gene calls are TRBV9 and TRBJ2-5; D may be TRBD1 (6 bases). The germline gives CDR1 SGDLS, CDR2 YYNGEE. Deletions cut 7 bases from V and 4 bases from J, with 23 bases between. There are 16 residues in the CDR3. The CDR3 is CASSRGDTKRGETQYF. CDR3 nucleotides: TGTGCCAGCTCAAGAGGGGACACCAAGCGCGGAGAGACCCAGTACTTC.

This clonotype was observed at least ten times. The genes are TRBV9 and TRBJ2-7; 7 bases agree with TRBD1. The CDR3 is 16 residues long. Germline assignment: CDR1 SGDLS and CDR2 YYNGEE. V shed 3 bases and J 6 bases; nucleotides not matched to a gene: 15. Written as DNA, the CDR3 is TGTGCCAGCAGCGCATTCGTCGGACAGGAGATGGGCGAGCAGTACTTC. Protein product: CASSAFVGQEMGEQYF.

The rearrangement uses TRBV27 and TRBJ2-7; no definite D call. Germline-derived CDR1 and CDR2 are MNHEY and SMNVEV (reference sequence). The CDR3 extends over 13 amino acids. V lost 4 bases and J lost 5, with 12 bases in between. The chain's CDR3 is CASSSRRTNEQYF. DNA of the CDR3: TGTGCCAGCAGTTCCCGGAGAACTAACGAGCAGTACTTC.

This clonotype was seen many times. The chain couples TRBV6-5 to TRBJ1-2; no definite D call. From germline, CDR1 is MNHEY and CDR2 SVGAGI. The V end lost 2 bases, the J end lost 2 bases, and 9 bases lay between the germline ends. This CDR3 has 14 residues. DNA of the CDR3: TGTGCCAGCAGTTACAGGCGGCAGAACTATGGCTACACCTTC. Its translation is CASSYRRQNYGYTF.

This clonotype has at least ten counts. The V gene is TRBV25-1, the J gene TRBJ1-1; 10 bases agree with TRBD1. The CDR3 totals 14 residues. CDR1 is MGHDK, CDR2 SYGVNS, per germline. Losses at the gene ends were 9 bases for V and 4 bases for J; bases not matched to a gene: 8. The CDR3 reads CASQTGGGGTEAFF. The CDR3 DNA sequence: TGTGCCAGTCAGACAGGGGGCGGTGGCACTGAAGCTTTCTTT. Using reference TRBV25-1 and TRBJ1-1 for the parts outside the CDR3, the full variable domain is EADIYQTPRYLVIGTGKKITLECSQTMGHDKMYWYQQDPGMELHLIHYSYGVNSTEKGDLSSESTVSRIRTEHFPLTLESARPSHTSQYLCASQTGGGGTEAFFGQGTRLTVV.

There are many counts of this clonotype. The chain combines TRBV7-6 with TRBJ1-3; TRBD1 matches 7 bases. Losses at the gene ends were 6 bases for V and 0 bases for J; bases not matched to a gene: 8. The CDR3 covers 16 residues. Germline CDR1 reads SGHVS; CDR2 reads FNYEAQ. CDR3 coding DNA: TGTGCCAGCAGTTCCCGGACAGGATTCTCTGGAAACACCATATATTTT. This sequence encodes CASSSRTGFSGNTIYF.

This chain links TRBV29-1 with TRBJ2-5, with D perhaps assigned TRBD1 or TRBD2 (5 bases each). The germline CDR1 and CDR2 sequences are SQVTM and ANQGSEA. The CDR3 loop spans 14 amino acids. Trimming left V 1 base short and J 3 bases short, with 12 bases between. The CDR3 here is CSVEGGTGEETQYF. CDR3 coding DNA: TGCAGCGTTGAAGGAGGGACGGGCGAAGAGACCCAGTACTTC.

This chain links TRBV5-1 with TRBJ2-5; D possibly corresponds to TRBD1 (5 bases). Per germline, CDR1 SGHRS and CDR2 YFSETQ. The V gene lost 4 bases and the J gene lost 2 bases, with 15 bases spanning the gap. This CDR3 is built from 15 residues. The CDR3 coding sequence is TGCGCCAGCAGCCGTGACAGCGCCGATCAAGAGACCCAGTACTTC. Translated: CASSRDSADQETQYF.

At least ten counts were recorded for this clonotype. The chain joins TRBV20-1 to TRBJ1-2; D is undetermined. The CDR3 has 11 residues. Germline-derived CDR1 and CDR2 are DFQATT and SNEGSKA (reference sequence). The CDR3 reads CSPPRGYGYTF. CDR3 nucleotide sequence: TGCAGCCCCCCTCGGGGCTATGGCTACACCTTC.

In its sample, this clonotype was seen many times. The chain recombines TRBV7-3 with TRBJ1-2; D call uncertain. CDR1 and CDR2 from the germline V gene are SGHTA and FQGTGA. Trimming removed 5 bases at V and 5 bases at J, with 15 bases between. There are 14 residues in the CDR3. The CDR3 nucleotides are TGTGCCAGCAGCCCAGATGCCTCGGGATATGGCTACACCTTC. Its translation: CASSPDASGYGYTF.

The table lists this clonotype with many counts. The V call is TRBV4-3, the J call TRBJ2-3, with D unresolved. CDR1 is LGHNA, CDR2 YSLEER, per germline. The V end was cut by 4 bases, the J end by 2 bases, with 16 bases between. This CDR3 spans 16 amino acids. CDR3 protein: CASSLIAGLSTDTQYF. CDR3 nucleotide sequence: TGCGCCAGCAGCCTAATAGCAGGTCTCTCCACAGATACGCAGTATTTT.

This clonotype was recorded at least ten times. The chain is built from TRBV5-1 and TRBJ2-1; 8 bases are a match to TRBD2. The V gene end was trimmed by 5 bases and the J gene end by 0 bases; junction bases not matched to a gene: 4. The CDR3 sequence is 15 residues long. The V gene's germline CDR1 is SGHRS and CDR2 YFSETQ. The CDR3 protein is CASRPLAGSYNEQFF. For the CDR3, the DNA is TGCGCCAGCAGGCCGCTAGCGGGCTCCTACAATGAGCAGTTCTTC.

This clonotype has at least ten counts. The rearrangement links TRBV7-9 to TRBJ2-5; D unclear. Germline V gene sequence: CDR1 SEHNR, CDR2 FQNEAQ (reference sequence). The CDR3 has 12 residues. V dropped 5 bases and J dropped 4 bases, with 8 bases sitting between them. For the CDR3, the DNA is TGTGCCAGCAGCCGCCGATCAGAGACCCAGTACTTC. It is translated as CASSRRSETQYF. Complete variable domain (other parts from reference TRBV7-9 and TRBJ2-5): DTGVSQNPRHKITKRGQNVTFRCDPISEHNRLYWYRQTLGQGPEFLTYFQNEAQLEKSRLLSDRFSAERPKGSFSTLEIQRTEQGDSAMYLCASSRRSETQYFGPGTRLLVL.

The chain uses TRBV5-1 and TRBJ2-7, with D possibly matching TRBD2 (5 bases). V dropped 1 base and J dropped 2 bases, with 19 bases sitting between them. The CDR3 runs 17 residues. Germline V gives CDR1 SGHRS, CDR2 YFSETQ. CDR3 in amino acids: CASSLRSERRGAYEQYF. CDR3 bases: TGCGCCAGCAGCTTGCGCTCCGAGCGGAGAGGAGCCTACGAGCAGTACTTC.